This entry features one TCR beta chain sequence. The antigen is unknown. This sample stems from a study of T cell responses to AZD1222 COVID-19 vaccine. Study-wide results and limits: Baseline serostatus was positive in only six or seven AZD1222 recipients. Most donors were white British, females outnumbered males, and clonal diversity was possibly underestimated. Two AZD1222 administrations were followed by greater Spike-specific TCR breadth and depth.

The CDR3 is 15 residues long. Germline lookup yields CDR1 SGHRS and CDR2 YFSETQ. Trimming took 5 bases from V and 7 from J; bases not matched to a gene: 9. Generated by immunoSEQ multiplex PCR, the TCRdb table keeps only in-frame clones and is missing some. The data hold about 130,000 clones, with around 90% observed a single time. V is TRBV5-1 and J is TRBJ1-4, with 9 bases lining up with TRBD1. The TCR was taken from an adult in good health. Sequenced here: peripheral blood, sampled on day 0 of AZD1222 vaccination. DNA for the CDR3: TGCGCCAGCAGGACCCAGACAGGGGGTAGTGAAAAACTGTTTTTT. The encoded protein is CASRTQTGGSEKLFF. The variable domain in full, completed from reference TRBV5-1 and TRBJ1-4, reads KAGVTQTPRYLIKTRGQQVTLSCSPISGHRSVSWYQQTPGQGLQFLFEYFSETQRNKGNFPGRFSGRQFSNSRSEMNVSTLELGDSALYLCASRTQTGGSEKLFFGSGTQLSVL.